This T cell receptor beta chain derives from a study of beta chain features in type 1 diabetes. Regarding the study as a whole: Compared with healthy donors, patients appeared to share more similar naive, central memory and regulatory TCRB repertoires. Insertions were fewer and deletions more numerous at VDJ junctions in type 1 diabetes patients. Cells with high TCR expression could be over-represented when cDNA is sequenced. Shortening that was moderate but significant affected the TCRB CDR3s of Type 1 diabetes patients in all four CD4+ subsets.

This clone showed up just a few times. Its cognate antigen is unknown. CDR3 length equals 14 residues. The germline V and J ends were trimmed by 5 bases and 1 base, with 11 bases remaining between them. Germline CDR1 LNHDA, CDR2 SQIVND (reference sequence). Every bit of the isolated RNA underwent reverse transcription, so sequencing read expressed TCRB transcripts. Assay: immunoSEQ multiplex PCR; the TCRdb copy retains only in-frame clones and omits some. Altogether 300,000 or so clones are present, 7% to 10% being singletons, with the ten largest covering more than 0.8%. V usage is TRBV19 and J usage is TRBJ1-1; D gene unclear. The sequence came from a man aged 30 to 39 with type 1 diabetes. Sequences were obtained from central memory CD4+ T cells from blood. CDR3 sequence: CASSSWTENTEAFF. For the CDR3, the DNA is TGTGCCAGTAGTTCCTGGACCGAGAACACTGAAGCTTTCTTT. Supplemented by reference TRBV19 and TRBJ1-1, the full variable domain reads DGGITQSPKYLFRKEGQNVTLSCEQNLNHDAMYWYRQDPGQGLRLIYYSQIVNDFQKGDIAEGYSVSREKKESFPLTVTSAQKNPTAFYLCASSSWTENTEAFFGQGTRLTVV.